A single TCR beta chain is shown here with its context. The CDR3 is 14 amino acids. The germline V gene encodes CDR1 SNHLY and CDR2 FYNNEI. With 5 bases clipped from V and 7 bases from J, the junction kept 4 bases outside the gene matches. The method was immunoSEQ multiplex PCR; TCRdb's version includes in-frame clones alone and lacks a portion of them. This table holds approximately 110,000 clones, approximately 89% found once. The record originates from a study of control samples from healthy donors and cancer patients. This clonotype was sampled from a woman between 18 and 29 years old in good health. The V call is TRBV2, the J call TRBJ2-1; 11 bases match TRBD1. What was sequenced was blood. The CDR3 is CASSYRDRGNEQFF. CDR3 DNA sequence: TGTGCCAGCAGTTACCGGGACAGGGGGAATGAGCAGTTCTTC. Based on the CDR3 plus reference TRBV2 and TRBJ2-1, the full variable domain is EPEVTQTPSHQVTQMGQEVILRCVPISNHLYFYWYRQILGQKVEFLVSFYNNEISEKSEIFDDQFSVERPDGSNFTLKIRSTKLEDSAMYFCASSYRDRGNEQFFGPGTRLTVL.